This is a list of T cell receptor beta chains from one sample in a study of blood T cell repertoires in COVID-19. The assay was immunoSEQ multiplex PCR, and TCRdb's table has in-frame clones only and misses some. The repertoire has approximately 210,000 clones, roughly 77% of them found once; the top ten carry roughly a sixth. The material sequenced was PBMCs or T cells enriched from blood (not recorded which). The receptors come from a woman between 50 and 59 years old with acute COVID-19. Each CDR3 is given with its conserved first and last residue. The D gene is left open where the match is weak. Rows give clone size only sometimes, using once, few, many, or a class for an expanded clone.

d_call	v_call	j_call	clone_size	cdr3_aa	cdr3_nt
NA	TRBV6-5	TRBJ2-3	NA	CATGGTDTQYF	TGTGCCACCGGAGGCACAGATACGCAGTATTTT
TRBD1	TRBV6-5	TRBJ1-2	NA	CASSSRDSLGNGYTF	TGTGCCAGCAGTTCCCGGGACAGCCTCGGGAATGGCTACACCTTC
NA	TRBV5-1	TRBJ2-1	NA	CASSFDIAFNEQFF	TGCGCCAGCAGCTTCGACATCGCCTTCAATGAGCAGTTCTTC
TRBD2	TRBV11-3	TRBJ2-3	NA	CASSLGYSGGGTDTQYF	TGTGCCAGCAGCTTAGGGTATAGCGGGGGGGGCACAGATACGCAGTATTTT
TRBD2	TRBV5-1	TRBJ2-3	NA	CASSLVRTSGGELKDTQYF	TGCGCCAGCAGCTTGGTTAGGACTAGCGGGGGGGAGCTCAAAGATACGCAGTATTTT
NA	TRBV11-2	TRBJ2-1	once	CASSLAITPVAEQFF	TGTGCCAGCAGCTTAGCTATCACCCCGGTAGCAGAGCAGTTCTTC
NA	TRBV5-1	TRBJ1-1	NA	CASSSIGTNTEAFF	TGCGCCAGCAGCTCGATAGGGACTAACACTGAAGCTTTCTTT
NA	TRBV24-1	TRBJ1-2	NA	CATSEHATGYYGYTF	TGTGCCACCAGTGAACATGCTACAGGGTACTATGGCTACACCTTC
NA	TRBV30	TRBJ1-4	NA	CAWSGTGSTNEKLFF	TGTGCCTGGAGTGGAACAGGGTCTACTAATGAAAAACTGTTTTTT
TRBD1	TRBV19	TRBJ2-2	once	CASRAGQGASGELFF	TGTGCCAGTAGAGCGGGACAGGGGGCATCCGGGGAGCTGTTTTTT
TRBD2	TRBV5-4	TRBJ2-1	NA	CASAPGTSGGPYNEQFF	TGTGCCAGCGCTCCAGGGACTAGCGGGGGGCCCTACAATGAGCAGTTCTTC
TRBD1	TRBV5-1	TRBJ2-1	NA	CASSLARTGNNEQFF	TGCGCCAGCAGCTTGGCCAGGACAGGGAACAATGAGCAGTTCTTC
TRBD2	TRBV5-4	TRBJ2-1	NA	CASSWRGTSEFF	TGTGCCAGCAGCTGGCGGGGGACTAGCGAATTCTTC
TRBD1	TRBV18	TRBJ2-4	few	CASSPRTGGQNIQYF	TGTGCCAGCTCACCAAGGACAGGGGGTCAAAACATTCAGTACTTC
NA	TRBV7-9	TRBJ1-1	few	CASTRNTEAFF	TGTGCCAGCACCCGGAACACTGAAGCTTTCTTT
NA	TRBV28	TRBJ1-1	NA	CASSRGAWTEAFF	TGTGCCAGCAGTCGGGGGGCGTGGACTGAAGCTTTCTTT
TRBD2	TRBV20-1	TRBJ2-5	few	CSGGGAKTQYF	TGCAGTGGCGGGGGGGCTAAGACCCAGTACTTC
TRBD2	TRBV7-2	TRBJ2-5	NA	CASSLRSGLGQETQYF	TGTGCCAGCAGCTTACGATCGGGACTAGGGCAAGAGACCCAGTACTTC
NA	TRBV29-1	TRBJ1-1	NA	CSATEMNTEAFF	TGCAGCGCGACAGAAATGAACACTGAAGCTTTCTTT
NA	TRBV6-5	TRBJ1-4	NA	CASSDSNEKLFF	TGTGCCAGCAGCGACAGTAATGAAAAACTGTTTTTT
TRBD2	TRBV5-1	TRBJ2-1	NA	CASSLSTSGGPGDEQFF	TGCGCCAGCAGCTTATCTACTAGCGGGGGGCCGGGCGATGAGCAGTTCTTC
TRBD2	TRBV6-4	TRBJ2-3	many	CASSGGGSTDTQYF	TGTGCCAGCAGTGGCGGGGGGTCCACAGATACGCAGTATTTT
TRBD2	TRBV7-9	TRBJ2-4	NA	CASSSSGAIAKNIQYF	TGTGCCAGCAGCTCTAGCGGGGCTATAGCCAAAAACATTCAGTACTTC
TRBD1	TRBV7-9	TRBJ2-5	NA	CASSLAGQGPAETQYF	TGTGCCAGCAGCTTAGCGGGACAGGGTCCGGCGGAGACCCAGTACTTC
TRBD2	TRBV19	TRBJ2-1	NA	CASRRLAGGPVEQFF	TGTGCCAGTAGGAGACTAGCGGGGGGGCCGGTTGAGCAGTTCTTC
TRBD1	TRBV4-3	TRBJ1-3	NA	CASSRQQGAESGNTIYF	TGCGCCAGCAGCCGACAACAGGGGGCCGAAAGTGGAAACACCATATATTTT
NA	TRBV6-4	TRBJ1-5	NA	CASSAQGHSNQPQHF	TGTGCCAGCAGTGCACAGGGTCACAGCAATCAGCCCCAGCATTTT
TRBD1	TRBV27	TRBJ1-2	once	CASKFMTGTGDGYTF	TGTGCCAGCAAATTTATGACCGGGACAGGGGATGGCTACACCTTC
TRBD1	TRBV11-2	TRBJ1-5	NA	CASSLGQGVVQPQHF	TGTGCCAGCAGCTTAGGACAGGGAGTGGTTCAGCCCCAGCATTTT
TRBD2	TRBV29-1	TRBJ2-3	NA	CSVQAGRPADTQYF	TGCAGCGTCCAAGCGGGGCGCCCAGCAGATACGCAGTATTTT
NA	TRBV5-6	TRBJ2-6	NA	CASSFRLSGANVLTF	TGTGCCAGCAGCTTCAGATTATCTGGGGCCAACGTCCTGACTTTC
TRBD1	TRBV18	TRBJ1-4	NA	CASSPGDREKLFF	TGTGCCAGCTCACCAGGGGACAGGGAAAAACTGTTTTTT
NA	TRBV6-5	TRBJ1-1	NA	CASSLRAGVGAEAFF	TGTGCCAGCAGTTTAAGGGCGGGCGTTGGGGCTGAAGCTTTCTTT
TRBD2	TRBV14	TRBJ2-3	NA	CASSHKTSGATDTQYF	TGTGCCAGCAGCCATAAGACTAGCGGGGCTACAGATACGCAGTATTTT
TRBD2	TRBV18	TRBJ2-3	NA	CASSRASGGQDTQYF	TGTGCCAGCTCAAGAGCTAGCGGGGGGCAAGATACGCAGTATTTT
NA	TRBV6-5	TRBJ1-2	NA	CASSLDNLYGYTF	TGTGCCAGCAGTTTGGACAATCTCTATGGCTACACCTTC
TRBD2	TRBV7-9	TRBJ2-5	NA	CASSLAGTSGREGETQYF	TGTGCCAGCAGCTTAGCCGGGACTAGCGGGCGGGAAGGAGAGACCCAGTACTTC
NA	TRBV27	TRBJ1-5	once	CASSFRTAGQPQHF	TGTGCCAGCAGTTTCCGGACGGCGGGACAGCCCCAGCATTTT